This paragraph covers one T cell receptor beta chain sequence. The protocol was immunoSEQ multiplex PCR, while the TCRdb copy is restricted to in-frame clones and leaves out a portion. The data show 50,000 to 55,000 clones, approximately 87% seen once. The sample comes from a study of blood T cell repertoires in COVID-19. This CDR3 is built from 13 residues. Trimming removed 0 bases from V and 7 bases from J; junction bases left unmatched: 1. Germline V gene lookup returns CDR1 SGDLS and CDR2 YYNGEE. This receptor was taken from a man aged 50-60 years with acute or convalescent COVID-19. This chain uses TRBV9 with TRBJ2-5; 9 bases are a match to TRBD2. Material: peripheral blood. Written as DNA, the CDR3 is TGTGCCAGCAGCGTAGCAGCGGGGGGGACCCAGTACTTC. This encodes CASSVAAGGTQYF.